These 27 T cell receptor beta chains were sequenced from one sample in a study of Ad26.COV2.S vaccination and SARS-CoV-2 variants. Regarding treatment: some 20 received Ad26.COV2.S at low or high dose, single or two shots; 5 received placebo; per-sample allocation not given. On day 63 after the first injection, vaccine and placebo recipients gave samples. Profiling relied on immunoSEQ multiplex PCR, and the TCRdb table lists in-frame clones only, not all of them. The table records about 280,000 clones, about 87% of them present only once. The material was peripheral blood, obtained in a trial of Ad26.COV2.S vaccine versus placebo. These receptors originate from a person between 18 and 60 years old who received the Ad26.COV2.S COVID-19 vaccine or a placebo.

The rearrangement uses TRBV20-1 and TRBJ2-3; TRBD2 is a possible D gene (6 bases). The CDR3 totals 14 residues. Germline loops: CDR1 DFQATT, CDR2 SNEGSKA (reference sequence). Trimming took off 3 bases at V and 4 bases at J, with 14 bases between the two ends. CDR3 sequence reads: CSASGSGGADTQYF. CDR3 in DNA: TGCAGTGCTAGTGGTAGCGGAGGGGCAGATACGCAGTATTTT.

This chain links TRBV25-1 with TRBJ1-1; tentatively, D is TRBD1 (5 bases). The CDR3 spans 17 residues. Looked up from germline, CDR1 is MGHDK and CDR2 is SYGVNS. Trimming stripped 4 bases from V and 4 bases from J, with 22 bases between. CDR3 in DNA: TGTGCCAGCAGTGGTTTTCGGGGTAGGGGCCGTGGCACTGAAGCTTTCTTT. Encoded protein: CASSGFRGRGRGTEAFF. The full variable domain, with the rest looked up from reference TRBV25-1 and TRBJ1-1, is EADIYQTPRYLVIGTGKKITLECSQTMGHDKMYWYQQDPGMELHLIHYSYGVNSTEKGDLSSESTVSRIRTEHFPLTLESARPSHTSQYLCASSGFRGRGRGTEAFFGQGTRLTVV.

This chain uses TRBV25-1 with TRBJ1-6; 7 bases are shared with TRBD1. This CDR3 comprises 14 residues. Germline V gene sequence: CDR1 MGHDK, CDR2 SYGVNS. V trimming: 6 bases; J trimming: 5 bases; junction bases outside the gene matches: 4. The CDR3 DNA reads TGTGCCAGCAGCTTAGGGACAGATAATTCACCCCTCCACTTT. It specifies CASSLGTDNSPLHF.

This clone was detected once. In DNA, the CDR3 is TGCAGCGTTTCCGGGACTAGCGGAGAGACCCAGTACTTC. Protein sequence: CSVSGTSGETQYF. The V gene is TRBV29-1, the J gene TRBJ2-5, with 11 bases identical to TRBD2. Germline V gene data show CDR1 as SQVTM and CDR2 as ANQGSEA. V lost 5 bases to trimming and J lost 4 bases; unmatched junction nucleotides: 3. CDR3 size: 13 residues.

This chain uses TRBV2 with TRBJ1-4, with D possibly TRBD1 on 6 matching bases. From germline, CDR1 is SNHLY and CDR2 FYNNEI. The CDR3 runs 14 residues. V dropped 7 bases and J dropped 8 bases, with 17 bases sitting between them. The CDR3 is CASTPGGGYEKLFF. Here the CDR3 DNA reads TGTGCCAGCACCCCAGGAGGGGGATACGAAAAACTGTTTTTT.

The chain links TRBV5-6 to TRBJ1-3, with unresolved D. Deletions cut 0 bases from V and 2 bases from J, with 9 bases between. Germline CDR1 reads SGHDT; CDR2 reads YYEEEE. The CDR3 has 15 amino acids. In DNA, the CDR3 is TGTGCCAGCAGCTTGGATTTAATCGCTGGAAACACCATATATTTT. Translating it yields CASSLDLIAGNTIYF.

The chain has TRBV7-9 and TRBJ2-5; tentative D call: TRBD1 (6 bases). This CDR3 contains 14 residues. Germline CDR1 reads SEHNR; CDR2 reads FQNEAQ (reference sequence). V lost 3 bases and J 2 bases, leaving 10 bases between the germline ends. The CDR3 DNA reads TGTGCCAGCAGCTTTAGGACAGCTCAAGAGACCCAGTACTTC. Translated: CASSFRTAQETQYF.

The DNA for the CDR3 is TGTGCCAGCAGCTTCAGGTACCCACTCACCGGGGAGCTGTTTTTT. Amino acids: CASSFRYPLTGELFF. The gene calls are TRBV5-6 and TRBJ2-2; no clear D. Germline lookup yields CDR1 SGHDT and CDR2 YYEEEE. The CDR3 contains 15 residues. Trimming took 2 bases from V and 4 from J, leaving 12 bases between them.

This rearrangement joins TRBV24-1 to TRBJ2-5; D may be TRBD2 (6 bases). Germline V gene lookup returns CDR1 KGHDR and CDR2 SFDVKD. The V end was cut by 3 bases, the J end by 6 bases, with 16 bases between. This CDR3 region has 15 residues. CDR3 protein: CATSDAQEGGKTQYF. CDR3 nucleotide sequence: TGTGCCACCAGTGATGCGCAGGAGGGCGGGAAGACCCAGTACTTC.

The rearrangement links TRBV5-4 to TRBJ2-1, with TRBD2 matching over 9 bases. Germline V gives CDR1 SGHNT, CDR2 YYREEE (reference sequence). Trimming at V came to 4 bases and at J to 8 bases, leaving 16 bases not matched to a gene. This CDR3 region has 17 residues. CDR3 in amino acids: CASSPSLAGESLHEQFF. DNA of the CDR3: TGTGCCAGCAGCCCATCTTTAGCGGGAGAGAGTTTGCATGAGCAGTTCTTC. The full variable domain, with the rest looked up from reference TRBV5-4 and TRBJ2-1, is ETGVTQSPTHLIKTRGQQVTLRCSSQSGHNTVSWYQQALGQGPQFIFQYYREEENGRGNFPPRFSGLQFPNYSSELNVNALELDDSALYLCASSPSLAGESLHEQFFGPGTRLTVL.

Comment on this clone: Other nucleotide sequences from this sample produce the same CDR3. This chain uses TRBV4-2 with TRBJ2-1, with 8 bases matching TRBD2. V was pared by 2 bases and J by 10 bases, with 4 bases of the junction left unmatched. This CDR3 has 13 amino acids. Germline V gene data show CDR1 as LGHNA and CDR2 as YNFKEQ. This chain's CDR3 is CASSQRAGDEQFF. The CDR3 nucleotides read TGTGCCAGCAGCCAAAGAGCGGGAGACGAGCAGTTCTTC.

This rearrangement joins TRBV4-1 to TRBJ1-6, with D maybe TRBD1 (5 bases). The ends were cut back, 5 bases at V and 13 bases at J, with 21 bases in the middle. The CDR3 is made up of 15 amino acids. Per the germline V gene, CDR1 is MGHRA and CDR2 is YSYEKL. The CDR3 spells CASSEPGTSTVPLHF. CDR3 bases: TGCGCCAGCAGCGAGCCCGGGACCTCGACAGTGCCCCTCCACTTT.

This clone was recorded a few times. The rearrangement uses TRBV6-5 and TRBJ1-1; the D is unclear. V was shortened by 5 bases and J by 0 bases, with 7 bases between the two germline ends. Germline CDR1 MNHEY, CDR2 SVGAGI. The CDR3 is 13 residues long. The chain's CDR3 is CASSNILNTEAFF. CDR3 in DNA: TGTGCCAGCAGTAACATACTGAACACTGAAGCTTTCTTT.

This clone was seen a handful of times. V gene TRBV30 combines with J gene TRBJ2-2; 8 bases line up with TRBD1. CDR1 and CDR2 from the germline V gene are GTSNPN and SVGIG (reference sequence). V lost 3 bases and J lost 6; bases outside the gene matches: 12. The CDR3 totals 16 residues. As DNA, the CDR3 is TGTGCCTGGAGGGCCAAGACAGGGGCGAGCCCCGGGGAGCTGTTTTTT. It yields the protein CAWRAKTGASPGELFF.

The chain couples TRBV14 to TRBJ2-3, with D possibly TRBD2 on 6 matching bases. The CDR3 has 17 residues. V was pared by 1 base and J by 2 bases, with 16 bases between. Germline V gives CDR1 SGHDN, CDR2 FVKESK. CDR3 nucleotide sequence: TGTGCCAGCAGCCAAGTCTCTGCGGGATCAGCCACAGATACGCAGTATTTT. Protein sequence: CASSQVSAGSATDTQYF.

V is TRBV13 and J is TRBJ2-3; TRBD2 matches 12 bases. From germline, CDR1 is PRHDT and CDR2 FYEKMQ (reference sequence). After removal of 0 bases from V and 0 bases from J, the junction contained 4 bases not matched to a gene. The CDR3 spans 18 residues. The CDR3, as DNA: TGTGCCAGCAGCTTAGGACTAGCGGGAGGTTCTAGCACAGATACGCAGTATTTT. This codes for CASSLGLAGGSSTDTQYF.

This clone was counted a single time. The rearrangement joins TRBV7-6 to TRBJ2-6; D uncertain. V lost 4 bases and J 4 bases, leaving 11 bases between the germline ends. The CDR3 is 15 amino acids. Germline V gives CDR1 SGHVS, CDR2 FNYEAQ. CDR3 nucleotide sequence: TGTGCCAGCAGCTCCCCACTGGCCGGGGCCAACGTCCTGACTTTC. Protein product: CASSSPLAGANVLTF.

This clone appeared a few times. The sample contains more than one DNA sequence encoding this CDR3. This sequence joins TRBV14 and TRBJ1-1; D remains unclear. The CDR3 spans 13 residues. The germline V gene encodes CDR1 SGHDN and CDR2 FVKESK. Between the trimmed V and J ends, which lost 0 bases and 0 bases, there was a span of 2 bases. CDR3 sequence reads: CASSQDLNTEAFF. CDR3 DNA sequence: TGTGCCAGCAGCCAAGATTTGAACACTGAAGCTTTCTTT. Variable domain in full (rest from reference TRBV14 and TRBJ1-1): EAGVTQFPSHSVIEKGQTVTLRCDPISGHDNLYWYRRVMGKEIKFLLHFVKESKQDESGMPNNRFLAERTGGTYSTLKVQPAELEDSGVYFCASSQDLNTEAFFGQGTRLTVV.

The CDR3 here is CASSLVSRERDTQYF. CDR3 nucleotides: TGCGCCAGCAGCTTGGTGAGTCGGGAGCGAGATACGCAGTATTTT. The V and J genes are TRBV5-1 and TRBJ2-3, with D possibly TRBD2 on 6 matching bases. Germline CDR1 SGHRS, CDR2 YFSETQ. The CDR3 length is 15 residues. V dropped 0 bases and J dropped 5 bases, with 13 bases sitting between them.

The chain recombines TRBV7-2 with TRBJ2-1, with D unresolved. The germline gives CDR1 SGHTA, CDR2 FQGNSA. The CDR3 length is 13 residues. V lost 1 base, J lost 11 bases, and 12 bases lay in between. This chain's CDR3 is CASSLDLGSKQFF. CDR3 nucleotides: TGTGCCAGCAGCTTAGATCTGGGATCAAAGCAGTTCTTC.

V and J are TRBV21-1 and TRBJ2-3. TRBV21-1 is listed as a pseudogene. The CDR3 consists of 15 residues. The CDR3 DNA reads TGTGCCAGCAGCCGTGGGGGGCGGTACACAGATACGCAGTATTTT. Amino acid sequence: CASSRGGRYTDTQYF.

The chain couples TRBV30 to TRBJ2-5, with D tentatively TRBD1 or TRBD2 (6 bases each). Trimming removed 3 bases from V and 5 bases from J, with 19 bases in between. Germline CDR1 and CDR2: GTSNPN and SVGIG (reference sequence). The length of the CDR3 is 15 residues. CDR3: CAWSPTGKGGETQYF. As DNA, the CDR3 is TGTGCCTGGAGCCCAACGGGAAAAGGGGGGGAGACCCAGTACTTC.

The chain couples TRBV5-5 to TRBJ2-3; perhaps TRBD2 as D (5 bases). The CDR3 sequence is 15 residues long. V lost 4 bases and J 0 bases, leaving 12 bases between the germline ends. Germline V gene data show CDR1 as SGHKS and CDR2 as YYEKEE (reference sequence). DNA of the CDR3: TGTGCCAGCAGCCGGTGGGTAGCGAGCACAGATACGCAGTATTTT. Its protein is CASSRWVASTDTQYF.

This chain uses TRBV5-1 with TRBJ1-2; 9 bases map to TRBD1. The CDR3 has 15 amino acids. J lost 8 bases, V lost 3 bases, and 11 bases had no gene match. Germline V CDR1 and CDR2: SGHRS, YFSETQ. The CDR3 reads CASSSRDRDPGGYTF. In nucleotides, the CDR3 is TGCGCCAGCAGCTCCCGGGACAGGGATCCAGGGGGCTACACCTTC.

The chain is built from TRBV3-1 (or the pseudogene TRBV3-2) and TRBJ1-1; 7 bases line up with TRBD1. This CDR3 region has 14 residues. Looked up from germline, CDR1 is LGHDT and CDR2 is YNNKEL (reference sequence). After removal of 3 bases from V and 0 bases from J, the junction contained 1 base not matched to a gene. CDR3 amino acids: CASSQTGMNTEAFF. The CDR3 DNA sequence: TGTGCCAGCAGCCAGACAGGGATGAACACTGAAGCTTTCTTT.

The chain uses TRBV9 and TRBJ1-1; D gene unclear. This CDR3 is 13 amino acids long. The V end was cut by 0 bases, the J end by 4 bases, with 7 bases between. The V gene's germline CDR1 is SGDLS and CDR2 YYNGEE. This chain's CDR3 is CASSVVGSTEAFF. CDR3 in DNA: TGTGCCAGCAGCGTAGTGGGGAGCACTGAAGCTTTCTTT.

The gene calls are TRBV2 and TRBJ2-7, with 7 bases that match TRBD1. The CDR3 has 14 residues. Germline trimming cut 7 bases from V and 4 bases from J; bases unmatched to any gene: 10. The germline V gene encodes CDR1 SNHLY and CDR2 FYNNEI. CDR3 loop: CASIRRDSRYEQYF. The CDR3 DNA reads TGTGCCAGCATTAGACGGGACAGCAGATACGAGCAGTACTTC.